This T cell receptor beta chain appears in the sequencing data of a study of CD8 T cells in ankylosing spondylitis (dated by TCRdb to about 2017). Regarding the complete study: The study set out to find disease-linked TCR variants by profiling T cell receptor beta repertoires in ankylosing spondylitis patients and healthy donors. Peripheral blood was sampled, and synovial fluid was additionally collected from ankylosing spondylitis patients. In total, the full study cohort was made up of over a hundred healthy donors and some 26 ankylosing spondylitis patients.

Study-level results and caveats: Some motif variants were previously reported in synovial fluid and blood of reactive arthritis patients, suggesting common disease-initiation mechanisms. In peripheral blood, the disease-linked clones were found at relatively low frequencies and had a CD8+ phenotype. Blood from ankylosing spondylitis patients appeared to be characterized by a TCR beta motif composed of under 10 highly homologous amino acid variants. Significant enrichment of the disease-linked clones was reported in matched synovial fluid samples from ankylosing spondylitis patients.

Comment on this clonotype: Its antigen is currently not known. The junction shows a germline mismatch at one end, possibly a read error.

Data came from an Illumina HiSeq 2500. Quantitative 5'-RACE with molecular barcodes was the method used to prepare the TCR beta libraries. On the authors' methods: A new computational method, built on a probabilistic model of VDJ rearrangement, was used to identify disease-linked TCR variants. TCRdb trimmed the raw reads at Q25, called clones with MiXCR and kept productive beta chains. Identical CDR3 protein sequences are pooled into one entry, listed with their most common genes and DNA. The V and J calls come from TCRdb's annotation, not from the publication. This sample gives over 600,000 distinct CDR3 sequences in total; over 15% of them show up just once. Approximately 18% of the sample comes from the top ten. The CDR3 goes from the cysteine to the phenylalanine over 14 residues. Only CDR3 DNA remains: 42 bases, in frame from the first base. Sequences SGHTA (CDR1) and FQGTGA (CDR2) are obtained from the germline V gene.

The chain employs TRBV7-3 and TRBJ1-1, and TRBD1 aligns with 8 junction nucleotides. The sample comprised blood, either unsorted or a sorted T cell fraction (not recorded which). The sequence was collected from a male donor with ankylosing spondylitis. The DNA sequence follows: TGTGCCAGCAGCATCGGACAGGGACACACTCAAGCTTTCTTT. Its protein product is CASSIGQGHTQAFF.